Sequencing of this T cell receptor (beta chain) was carried out in a study of cytomegalovirus exposure and HLA in healthy donors. Study context: Findings of an earlier analysis included over 95 million unique TCR beta sequences from roughly 200 million T cells. General observations from the study: Altogether, about 160 TCR beta chains were recorded as cytomegalovirus-associated.

Germline CDR1 is LGHNA and CDR2 is YNFKEQ. CDR3 length equals 16 residues. The V gene lost 3 bases and the J gene lost 6 bases, with 18 bases spanning the gap. The PCR had 60 Vbeta and 13 Jbeta primers. Generated by immunoSEQ multiplex PCR, the TCRdb table keeps only in-frame clones and is missing some. This table holds 150,000 to 200,000 clones, around four fifths found once. This clone was recorded a few times. What it recognizes is unknown. Sample: PBMCs. V usage is TRBV4-2 and J usage is TRBJ2-1; D perhaps matches TRBD2 (6 bases). The TCR sequence derives from a man aged 18 to 29 in good health and CMV-seronegative. For the CDR3, the DNA is TGTGCCAGCAGCCAGGAGGGATTGGGAGCGGCCAATGAGCAGTTCTTC. Translated: CASSQEGLGAANEQFF.